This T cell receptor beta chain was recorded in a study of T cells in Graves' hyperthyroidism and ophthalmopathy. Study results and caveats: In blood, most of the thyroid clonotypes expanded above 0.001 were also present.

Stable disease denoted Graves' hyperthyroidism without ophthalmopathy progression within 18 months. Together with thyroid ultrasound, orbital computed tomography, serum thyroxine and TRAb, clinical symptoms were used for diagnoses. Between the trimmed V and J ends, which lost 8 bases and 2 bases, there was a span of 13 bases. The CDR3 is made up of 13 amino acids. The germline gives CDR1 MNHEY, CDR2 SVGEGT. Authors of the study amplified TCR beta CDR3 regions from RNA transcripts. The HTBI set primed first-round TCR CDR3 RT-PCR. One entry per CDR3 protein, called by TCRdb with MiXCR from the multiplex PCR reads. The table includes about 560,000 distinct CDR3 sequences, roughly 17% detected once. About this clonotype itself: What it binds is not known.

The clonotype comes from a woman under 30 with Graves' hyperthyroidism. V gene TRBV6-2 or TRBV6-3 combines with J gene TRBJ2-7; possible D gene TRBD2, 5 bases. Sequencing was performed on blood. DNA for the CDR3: TGTGCCAGCGGGTTGAGGGAAACCTACGAGCAGTACTTC. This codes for CASGLRETYEQYF.